The 13 T cell receptor beta chains below all came from one sample that was sequenced in a study of control samples from healthy donors and cancer patients. Profiling relied on immunoSEQ multiplex PCR, and the TCRdb table lists in-frame clones only, not all of them. In total, the table holds some 190,000 clones. The specimen was blood. The receptor source for this set is a woman in her twenties or thirties in good health.

The CDR3 DNA reads as TGTGCCAGCAGAAAGAAGGGGGACACCGGGGAGCTGTTTTTT. Translating gives CASRKKGDTGELFF. This chain uses TRBV27 with TRBJ2-2; maybe TRBD1 (6 bases). V dropped 6 bases and J dropped 3 bases, with 11 bases sitting between them. This CDR3 spans 14 amino acids. In germline, CDR1 is MNHEY, CDR2 SMNVEV (reference sequence).

The V and J genes are TRBV28 and TRBJ1-1; D gene ambiguous. Trimming took 2 bases from V and 3 from J, leaving 7 bases between them. The germline gives CDR1 MDHEN, CDR2 SYDVKM. The CDR3 length is 13 residues. CDR3 in DNA: TGTGCCAGCAGTTTAGTAGGTTACACTGAAGCTTTCTTT. This codes for CASSLVGYTEAFF.

The CDR3 protein is CASSQEKGYSNQPQHF. The CDR3 DNA is TGTGCCAGCAGCCAAGAAAAAGGATATAGCAATCAGCCCCAGCATTTT. The J gene is TRBJ1-5, the V gene TRBV14; D is ambiguous. CDR3 length: 16 amino acids. Trimming removed 0 bases from V and 0 bases from J, with 9 bases in between. Looked up from germline, CDR1 is SGHDN and CDR2 is FVKESK.

The V gene is TRBV2, the J gene TRBJ1-6, with no clear D. V was clipped by 2 bases and J by 6 bases, with 5 bases between them. The CDR3 consists of 13 residues. Per the germline V gene, CDR1 is SNHLY and CDR2 is FYNNEI. The CDR3 reads CASSERPNSPLHF. The DNA of the CDR3 is TGTGCCAGCAGTGAAAGGCCTAATTCACCCCTCCACTTT.

The chain employs TRBV4-1 and TRBJ1-2; 8 positions agree with TRBD1. Per the germline V gene, CDR1 is MGHRA and CDR2 is YSYEKL. CDR3 length equals 17 residues. With V trimmed by 3 bases and J by 5 bases, 14 bases remained unmatched. CDR3 protein: CASSHQTIPGTGYGYTF. As DNA, the CDR3 is TGCGCCAGCAGCCACCAGACGATCCCTGGGACAGGTTATGGCTACACCTTC.

V and J are TRBV6-5 and TRBJ1-5; D not resolved. V was trimmed by 0 bases and J by 1 base, leaving 7 bases between them. Per the germline V gene, CDR1 is MNHEY and CDR2 is SVGAGI. This CDR3 is 15 amino acids long. The CDR3 region is CASSYSRLSNQPQHF. As DNA, the CDR3 is TGTGCCAGCAGTTACTCGAGATTGAGCAATCAGCCCCAGCATTTT.

The chain joins TRBV28 to TRBJ1-2; D is possibly TRBD1 (6 bases). The CDR3 runs 15 residues. CDR1 is MDHEN, CDR2 SYDVKM, per germline. The V end lost 3 bases, the J end lost 1 base, and 12 bases lay between the germline ends. The CDR3 loop reads CASSFRADSNYGYTF. The CDR3 bases are TGTGCCAGCAGTTTTAGGGCGGACAGTAACTATGGCTACACCTTC.

This rearrangement joins TRBV6-6 to TRBJ1-2; no firm D call. Trimming removed 0 bases from V and 0 bases from J, with 5 bases in between. Germline lookup yields CDR1 MNHNY and CDR2 SVGAGI (reference sequence). This CDR3 has 14 amino acids. CDR3 sequence (DNA): TGTGCCAGCAGTTACTCGATGCCTAACTATGGCTACACCTTC. Its protein is CASSYSMPNYGYTF.

This chain joins TRBV9 and TRBJ1-1, with 8 bases aligning to TRBD1. Germline CDR1 and CDR2: SGDLS and YYNGEE. CDR3 length: 16 residues. V lost 0 bases, J lost 1 base, and 5 bases stayed unmatched. In nucleotides, the CDR3 is TGTGCCAGCAGCGTAGTAGTTGGGACAGGGAACACTGAAGCTTTCTTT. This sequence encodes CASSVVVGTGNTEAFF.

The J gene is TRBJ2-3, the V gene TRBV5-4; 9 bases map to TRBD2. Germline-derived CDR1 and CDR2 are SGHNT and YYREEE (reference sequence). The V gene end was trimmed by 7 bases and the J gene end by 0 bases; junction bases not matched to a gene: 6. The CDR3 consists of 15 residues. Written as DNA, the CDR3 is TGTGCCAGCTACTCACTAGCGGGTAGCACAGATACGCAGTATTTT. Its protein is CASYSLAGSTDTQYF.

The rearrangement uses TRBV19 and TRBJ1-4; D gene ambiguous. Germline CDR1 and CDR2: LNHDA and SQIVND (reference sequence). The CDR3 is 14 amino acids. V gave up 3 bases and J gave up 8 bases, with 13 bases separating them. DNA of the CDR3: TGTGCCAGTAGTATGTCCGCCCGGCGGGAAAAACTGTTTTTT. Translating it yields CASSMSARREKLFF.

This chain links TRBV4-3 with TRBJ1-2, with 8 positions matching TRBD1. The CDR3 spans 14 residues. The junction had 6 bases not matched to a gene; V was cut back by 4 bases and J by 5 bases. Germline V CDR1 and CDR2: LGHNA, YSLEER. CDR3 coding DNA: TGCGCCAGCAGCCGCATGACAGGGGAATATGGCTACACCTTC. This gives the protein CASSRMTGEYGYTF.

J is TRBJ1-1 and V is TRBV19, with a weak D call TRBD1 (6 bases). V was clipped by 5 bases and J by 4 bases, with 17 bases between them. CDR1 and CDR2 (germline): LNHDA, SQIVND (reference sequence). The CDR3 loop spans 15 amino acids. The CDR3, as DNA: TGTGCCAGTAGTGTCTCCGTACAGGGCGGCACTGAAGCTTTCTTT. It yields the protein CASSVSVQGGTEAFF.